What follows are 7 T cell receptor beta chains derived from one specimen sequenced in a study of graft-versus-host responses after intestinal transplantation. Only in-frame clones appear in the TCRdb table, and some are missing; sequencing was by immunoSEQ multiplex PCR. The table shows about 40,000 clones, with 90% to 95% occurring only once. The antigens these receptors bind are not known. This specimen was unstimulated CD8+ T cells sorted from spleen or lymph node cells, taken before transplant. These receptors came from a human donor who was the organ donor for an intestinal transplant.

This chain joins TRBV6-6 and TRBJ1-2, with 7 bases that match TRBD1. In germline, CDR1 is MNHNY, CDR2 SVGAGI (reference sequence). V trimming: 4 bases; J trimming: 2 bases; junction bases outside the gene matches: 1. This CDR3 contains 13 residues. This CDR3 reads CASSLTGNYGYTF. CDR3 DNA sequence: TGTGCCAGCAGTTTGACAGGGAACTATGGCTACACCTTC.

This chain uses TRBV4-1 with TRBJ2-7; D ambiguous. This CDR3 has 13 residues. The V end was cut by 1 base, the J end by 5 bases, with 9 bases between. The V gene's germline CDR1 is MGHRA and CDR2 YSYEKL. Written as DNA, the CDR3 is TGCGCCAGCAGCCAAGTAGATCAAAACGAGCAGTACTTC. As protein: CASSQVDQNEQYF.

The chain joins TRBV10-3 to TRBJ1-2; D remains unclear. Trimming took off 3 bases at V and 5 bases at J, with 13 bases between the two ends. The CDR3 length is 14 residues. Germline V gene data show CDR1 as ENHRY and CDR2 as SYGVKD. The DNA for the CDR3 is TGTGCCATCAGTGACACTCTGGTAGAATATGGCTACACCTTC. This gives the protein CAISDTLVEYGYTF.

This chain links TRBV5-1 with TRBJ2-7; D is possibly TRBD1 or TRBD2 (5 bases each). This CDR3 has 13 amino acids. V lost 3 bases and J 1 base, leaving 8 bases between the germline ends. Germline lookup yields CDR1 SGHRS and CDR2 YFSETQ. Here the CDR3 DNA reads TGCGCCAGCAGCTGGGGGTTTTCCTACGAGCAGTACTTC. Amino acids: CASSWGFSYEQYF. Looking up the rest from reference TRBV5-1 and TRBJ2-7 gives the full variable domain: KAGVTQTPRYLIKTRGQQVTLSCSPISGHRSVSWYQQTPGQGLQFLFEYFSETQRNKGNFPGRFSGRQFSNSRSEMNVSTLELGDSALYLCASSWGFSYEQYFGPGTRLTVT.

V usage is TRBV7-6 and J usage is TRBJ2-3, with D uncertain. The germline gives CDR1 SGHVS, CDR2 FNYEAQ. CDR3 length: 15 residues. The ends were cut back, 5 bases at V and 3 bases at J, with 15 bases in the middle. The DNA of the CDR3 is TGTGCCAGCAGCCATAGGGCTGGAAGAACAGATACGCAGTATTTT. Protein: CASSHRAGRTDTQYF.

In the case of this clone: Other DNA sequences in this sample translate to the same CDR3. The chain employs TRBV7-9 and TRBJ1-3; 10 bases fit TRBD1. From germline, CDR1 is SEHNR and CDR2 FQNEAQ (reference sequence). This CDR3 spans 17 amino acids. V lost 4 bases, J lost 4 bases, and 10 bases stayed unmatched. The CDR3 loop reads CASSSPGQGISGNTIYF. The CDR3 DNA sequence: TGTGCCAGCAGCTCCCCGGGACAGGGGATCTCCGGAAACACCATATATTTT.

The table lists this clone with a count of one. J is TRBJ2-7 and V is TRBV19, with TRBD1 matching 9 bases. This CDR3 contains 14 residues. V lost 3 bases, J lost 5 bases, and 5 bases stayed unmatched. CDR1 and CDR2 (germline): LNHDA, SQIVND (reference sequence). The CDR3 coding sequence is TGTGCCAGTAGTATTGTAGGACAGGGGAACGAGCAGTACTTC. Translating gives CASSIVGQGNEQYF.